Here is one T cell receptor beta chain with its context. Its target is not known. Data came from immunoSEQ multiplex PCR; TCRdb stores just in-frame clones and leaves some out. This table holds about 120,000 clones, around 85% found once. The data were obtained in a study of T cell responses to AZD1222 COVID-19 vaccine. General observations from the study: Most donors were white British and more were female, and clonal diversity was possibly underestimated. Across the whole spike, CD4 TCRs peaked at regions 160-218 and 743-854.

The CDR3 covers 13 residues. Germline V lookup: CDR1 MNHEY, CDR2 SVGAGI. Trimming removed 8 bases at V and 0 bases at J, with 8 bases between. This TCR was recovered from an adult in good health. The sequences come from peripheral blood, collected on day 0 of AZD1222 vaccination. V usage is TRBV6-5 and J usage is TRBJ1-5; D is undetermined. The CDR3 DNA is TGTGCCAGCTCGATGAATAGCAATCAGCCCCAGCATTTT. This codes for CASSMNSNQPQHF.